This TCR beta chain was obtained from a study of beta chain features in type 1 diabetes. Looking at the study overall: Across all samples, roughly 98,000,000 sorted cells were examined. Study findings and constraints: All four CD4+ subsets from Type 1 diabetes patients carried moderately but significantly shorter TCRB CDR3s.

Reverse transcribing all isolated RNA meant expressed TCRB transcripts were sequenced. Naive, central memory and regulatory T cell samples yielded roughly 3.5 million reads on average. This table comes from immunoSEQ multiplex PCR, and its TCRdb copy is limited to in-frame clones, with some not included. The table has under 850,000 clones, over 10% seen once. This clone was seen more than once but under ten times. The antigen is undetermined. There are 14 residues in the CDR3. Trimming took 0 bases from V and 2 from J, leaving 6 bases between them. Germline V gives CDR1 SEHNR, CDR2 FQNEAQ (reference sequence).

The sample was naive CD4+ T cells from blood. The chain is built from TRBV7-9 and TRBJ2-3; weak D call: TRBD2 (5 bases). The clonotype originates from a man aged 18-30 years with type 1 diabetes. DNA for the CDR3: TGTGCCAGCAGCTTAGCGAGGGACACAGATACGCAGTATTTT. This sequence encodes CASSLARDTDTQYF.